This T cell receptor beta chain appears in the sequencing data of a study of cytomegalovirus exposure and HLA in healthy donors (TCRdb year 2017). Study-wide context: In an earlier analysis of 587 of the donors, approximately 300 Gb of sequence data and just under 120 million unique TCR beta sequences from 150 million to 200 million T cells were reported. HLA typing covered class I and class II loci at four-digit resolution. To study patterns of TCR occurrence, a later analysis re-analyzed previously published TCR beta repertoires from 666 donors and added high-resolution HLA genotyping. Every repertoire in the discovery cohort had been generated on one and the same sequencing platform. Donor age, sex, ethnicity and CMV serostatus were collected together with the repertoire data. On average, approximately 250,000 unique TCR beta nucleotide sequences were sequenced per donor among 350 to 400 genotyped donors of the cohort, with roughly 19% of those sequences being non-productive. Rather than drawing on any new phenotypic data, the later analysis identified candidate immune exposures from TCR beta sequences and the way those sequences occurred across donors. The study aimed to test whether signatures of past pathogen exposure could be identified by cataloging public T cell receptors. Four to six DR-DQ haplotypes were handled as single units for association and clustering, since linkage in the cohort was strong. An earlier analysis of 587 of the donors applied high-throughput TCR beta sequencing to assess whether each TCR beta V gene segment acted as functional or pseudogenic. About 310 gigabases of sequencing data and tens of millions of unique TCR sequences were included in an early release covering several hundred HLA-typed donors. In addition to the first cohort of approximately 670 subjects, a separate validation cohort of approximately 120 different subjects was used. A later genetic analysis used genome-wide SNP genotypes for 398 of the 666 donors, treating that subset as a discovery cohort. The number of donors typed differed by locus, with roughly 629-640 for A, B, C, DRB1 and DQB1, around 500 for DQA1, approximately 570 for DPA1, and some 440 for DPB1. To predict cytomegalovirus infection status, the study combined high-throughput TCR immunosequencing, statistical association of individual TCRs with disease status, and machine learning. Of the 300 to 500 genotyped donors, roughly 76% were placed in the genetic ancestry cluster associated with self-reported Caucasian donors. The T cell repertoires of 550 to 850 subjects were profiled by immunosequencing and related to cytomegalovirus serostatus.

The cohort consisted of approximately 670 healthy bone marrow donors. Cohort members were all nominally healthy when sampled, although unrecorded immune exposures were likely present. The donor was CMV seronegative and was included in the group of around 320 seronegative cohort members. A peripheral blood sample was collected from each donor, and TCR beta sequencing was performed on peripheral blood mononuclear cells. The Qiagen DNeasy Blood Extraction Kit was used to extract genomic DNA from the blood cell samples. This clone was seen a few times. This receptor's antigen is unknown. No qualities accompany the bases; no much larger clone lies one base away. Libraries came from the immunoSEQ multiplex PCR assay. For the multiplex PCR, a mixture combining 60 forward primers for TCR Vbeta segments and 13 reverse primers for TCR Jbeta segments was used. The CDR3 region of rearranged TCR beta genes was amplified from genomic DNA by a multiplex PCR assay. Amplified TCR beta libraries were sequenced as 87-base-pair reads on the Illumina HiSeq System. The original pipeline was this. In a later analysis, tens of millions of unique TCR beta chains were counted across the roughly 670 repertoires, and around 11 million of these chains were shared by at least two donors. A nearest-neighbor algorithm error-corrected the raw reads and collapsed the reads into unique sequences, merging closely related sequences to remove PCR and sequencing errors. CDR3 sequences were aligned to IMGT reference sequences to assign V, D and J gene segments. For a sequence to be retained, a match of at least six nucleotides was required to both a V gene segment and a J gene segment. A rearrangement counted as productive if the CDR3 had no stop codons and remained in frame with V and J, and every other rearrangement counted as non-productive. Following IMGT convention, CDR3 was defined as the stretch from the second conserved V-encoded cysteine to the conserved J-encoded phenylalanine. The earlier analysis of 587 of the donors excluded sequences that lacked an unambiguous match to a single V gene segment. In an earlier analysis of around 600 of the donors, V segments were called functional above 56.7% productive rearrangements and were called segregating when the between-donor standard deviation exceeded 5%. A statistical classification framework was built for diagnosing cytomegalovirus status from the catalog of TCR beta chain sequences. In a later analysis, TCR nucleotide sequences were compared against IMGT/GENE-DB human TR gene sequences so that V and J genes could be assigned. Using the TCRdist pipeline, a later analysis assigned CDR3 sequences along with most-parsimonious VDJ recombination scenarios. In a later analysis, every TCR beta chain was defined by the combination of its CDR3 amino acid sequence and its V-gene family, and reads without a unique V-gene family were dropped. To address suspected cross-contamination and a sequencing artifact, a later analysis removed 592 highly shared, low-generation-probability nucleotide sequences. In a later analysis, a clonal expansion index was calculated for each public chain from normalized within-repertoire ranks of inferred template counts. In a later analysis, generation probabilities were computed with a VDJ recombination model fitted to out-of-frame rearrangements, and the resulting probabilities were checked against IGoR. In a later analysis, hypergeometric tests were used to score TCR-TCR, TCR-HLA and TCR-CMV co-occurrence, with a repertoire-size bias correction applied to TCR pairs. A later analysis estimated false discovery rates by permuting HLA or CMV assignments 20 times. In a later analysis, co-occurring TCRs were grouped with DBSCAN, and TCRdist sequence similarity was added when clustering was performed within HLA-allele-positive subsets. Co-occurrence clustering excluded repertoires with fewer than 30,000 or more than 120,000 public chains, plus five with anomalous nucleotide sharing. TCRdb mirrors the immuneACCESS table, restricted to in-frame sequences. Some clones are absent from its copies; in checked studies, under half trace to an unresolved V gene, and the reason for the others is unknown. The V and J calls and clone size come from that table; D and trimming were worked out from the DNA. Present in this sample are 100,000 to 150,000 clones, 80% of which were seen just once. The ten largest clonotypes hold around 0.24% of the sample.

Overall study results and their limits: Most CMV-associated TCR beta chains appeared to be HLA-restricted in a later analysis, and the HLA associations seemed to be driven largely by CMV exposure. Because some donors lacked HLA typing at each locus, the association tests relied only on the typed subset. Compared with the approximately 600-donor mean, donors in an Asian-associated ancestry cluster had fewer N-insertions in productive TCRs, according to a later genetic analysis. CMV serostatus was the only immune exposure information available for the cohort. According to a later analysis, parvovirus B19, influenza, CMV and Epstein-Barr virus appeared linked to several top co-occurrence clusters. Three of the identified cytomegalovirus-associated TCR beta chains were confirmed in vitro to be specific for cytomegalovirus antigens. Most TCR sequences were observed very rarely across donors, whereas some public TCRs were present in many individuals. In an earlier analysis of 587 of the donors, most TCR beta V segments appeared in productive rearrangements about 87% or about 30% of the time, broadly matching IMGT annotations. This cohort had only TCR beta chains sequenced, and the lack of alpha or paired-chain data limited which features could be detected. In a later analysis, 16,951 TCR beta sequences were associated with specific HLA alleles at a false discovery rate of 0.05. A later analysis found that HLA-associated TCR beta chains were more clonally expanded and had lower generation probabilities than equally common non-associated chains. Some 16 rarely observed V segments, including chromosome 9 orphons, were excluded from the earlier analysis of approximately 500 of the donors because counts were too low. In the study, 150 to 200 TCR beta chains were listed as associated with cytomegalovirus. It was suggested by the authors that the approach could potentially be generalized to other disease states and immunological phenotypes. A cluster of highly shared sequence variants was judged likely to be a technical artifact of the sequencing pipeline. A further reported finding was that TCR beta sequences accurately predicted the HLA-A and HLA-B alleles for most subjects in the first cohort. According to a later analysis, TCR association rates differed among HLA loci, with DRB1 alleles showing the most associated TCRs and HLA-C alleles showing the fewest. In a later genetic analysis, a missense DCLRE1C variant was associated with V-gene and J-gene trimming of TCR beta chains, and the association was replicated in an independent cohort. Correlated functional status among segregating V segments might reflect linkage disequilibrium, but an unknown experimental factor could not be ruled out. In both the original and validation cohorts, the classifier was reported to diagnose cytomegalovirus status with high specificity and sensitivity. When HLA alleles, especially DR and DQ, strongly co-occurred, attributing TCR associations to individual alleles was difficult. Roughly uniform sequencing depth across donors was assumed in presence/absence analyses, although this assumption may not hold.

The origin of this receptor is a man aged 45-65 years in good health and CMV-seronegative. The specimen sequenced was PBMCs.

Here is the DNA: TGTGCCAGCAGTCCAGCGATCCCGTACACCTTC. Protein translation: CASSPAIPYTF. The chain was built from TRBV6-1 and TRBJ1-2; no D gene is confidently identified. V gives up 5 bases and J gives up 11 bases, and the segment between their germline ends measures 12 bases. The CDR3 spans 11 residues, from the cysteine through the phenylalanine. Only CDR3 DNA remains: 33 bases, in frame from the first base. The CDR1 and CDR2 encoded by the germline V gene are MNHNS and SASEGT.